This T cell receptor (beta chain) was documented in a study of blood T cell repertoires in COVID-19. Whole-study context: Material from acute and convalescent COVID-19 was sourced from the United States, Italy and Spain. Sources were T cells, B-cell-depleted T cells, or PBMCs; the material itself was cDNA or gDNA.

Generated by immunoSEQ multiplex PCR, the TCRdb table keeps only in-frame clones and is missing some. The table has 200,000 to 250,000 clones, under 90% seen once. Allocation to cohorts depended on clinical history reported by the participants. Up to 2 weeks before entering the study, exposed participants had met a COVID-19 case. Trimming took off 3 bases at V and 0 bases at J, with 9 bases between the two ends. Per germline, CDR1 MNHEY and CDR2 SVGEGT. The CDR3 is 15 amino acids. The sequence was collected from a woman aged 45-65 years who had been exposed to COVID-19. The sample was PBMCs or T cells enriched from blood (not recorded which). J is TRBJ1-5 and V is TRBV6-2 or TRBV6-3, with unresolved D. The CDR3 here is CASSYGEYSNQPQHF. CDR3 nucleotide sequence: TGTGCCAGCAGTTATGGGGAGTATAGCAATCAGCCCCAGCATTTT.